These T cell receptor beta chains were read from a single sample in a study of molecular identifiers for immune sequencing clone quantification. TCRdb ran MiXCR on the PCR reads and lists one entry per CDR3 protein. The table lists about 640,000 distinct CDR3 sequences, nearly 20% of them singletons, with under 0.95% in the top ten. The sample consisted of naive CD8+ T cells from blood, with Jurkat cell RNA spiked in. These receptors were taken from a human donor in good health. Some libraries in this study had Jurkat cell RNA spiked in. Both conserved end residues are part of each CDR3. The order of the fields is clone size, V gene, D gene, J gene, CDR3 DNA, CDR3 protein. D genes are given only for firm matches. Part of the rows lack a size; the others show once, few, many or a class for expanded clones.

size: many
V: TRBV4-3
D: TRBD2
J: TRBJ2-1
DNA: TGCGCCAGCAGCCAATCAACTAGCGGGGGGGCCTATGAGCAGTTCTTC
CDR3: CASSQSTSGGAYEQFF

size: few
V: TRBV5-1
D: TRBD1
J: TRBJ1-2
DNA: TGCGCCAGCAGCCAGGGACAGGGGGCTGGTGGCTACACCTTC
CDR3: CASSQGQGAGGYTF

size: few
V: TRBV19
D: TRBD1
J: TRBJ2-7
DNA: TGTGCCAGTAGTATTTGGGACAGGGGCACCGAGCAGTACTTC
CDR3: CASSIWDRGTEQYF

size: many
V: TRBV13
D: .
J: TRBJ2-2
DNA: TGTGCCAGCAGCTTAGCGGGGTGGATCACCGGGGAGCTGTTTTTT
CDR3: CASSLAGWITGELFF

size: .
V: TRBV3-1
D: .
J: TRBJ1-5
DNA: TGTGCCAGCAGCCAGGGATTTAATCAGCCCCAGCATTTT
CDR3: CASSQGFNQPQHF

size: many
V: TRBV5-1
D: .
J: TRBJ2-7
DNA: TGCGCCAGCAGCTTGGGAACAGCTACATACGAGCAGTACTTC
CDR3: CASSLGTATYEQYF

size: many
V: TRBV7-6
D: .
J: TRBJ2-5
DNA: TGTGCCAGCACGGGAATAGGGACACTCCAAGAGACCCAGTACTTC
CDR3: CASTGIGTLQETQYF

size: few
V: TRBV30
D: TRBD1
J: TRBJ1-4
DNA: TGTGCCTGGTCCCCGGGACAGTTGGATGAAAAACTGTTTTTT
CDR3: CAWSPGQLDEKLFF

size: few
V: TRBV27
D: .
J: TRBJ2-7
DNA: TGTGCCAGCAGTCCTATCGGTCCCCTCTCCTACGAGCAGTACTTC
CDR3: CASSPIGPLSYEQYF

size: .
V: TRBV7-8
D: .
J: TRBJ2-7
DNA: TGTGCCGGCAGTTTATTTTCCGGTAGGAACTACGAGCAGTACTTC
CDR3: CAGSLFSGRNYEQYF

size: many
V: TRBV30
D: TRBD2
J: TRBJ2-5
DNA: TGTGCCTGGAGACTAGCGGAGGGGGAGACCCAGTACTTC
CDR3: CAWRLAEGETQYF

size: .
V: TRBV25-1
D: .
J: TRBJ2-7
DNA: TGTGCCAGCAGTGATTCACCCCAAGGCGAGCAGTACTTC
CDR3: CASSDSPQGEQYF

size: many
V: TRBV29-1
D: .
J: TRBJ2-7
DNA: TGCAGCGTTTCCCCCGGGAGCTCCTACGAGCAGTACTTC
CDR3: CSVSPGSSYEQYF

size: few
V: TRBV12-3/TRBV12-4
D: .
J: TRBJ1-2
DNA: TGTGCCAGCAGTTTGTTCCTACAGGATTATGGCTACACCTTC
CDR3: CASSLFLQDYGYTF

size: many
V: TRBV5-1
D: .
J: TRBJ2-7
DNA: TGCGCCAGCAGCTTTGGGGCGGGACCGGGCTACGAGCAGTACTTC
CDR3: CASSFGAGPGYEQYF

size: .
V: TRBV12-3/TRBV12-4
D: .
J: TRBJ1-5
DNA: TGTGCCAGCAGCCTCGACGGGAGGGTTTACAATCAGCCCCAGCATTTT
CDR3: CASSLDGRVYNQPQHF

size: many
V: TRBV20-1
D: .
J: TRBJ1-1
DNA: TGCAGTGCTATTCAGGGGTTCAACACTGAAGCTTTCTTT
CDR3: CSAIQGFNTEAFF

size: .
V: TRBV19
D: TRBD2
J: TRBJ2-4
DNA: TGTGCCAGTAGTACCCTAGGCGGGAGTTCTTTCATTCAGTACTTC
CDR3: CASSTLGGSSFIQYF

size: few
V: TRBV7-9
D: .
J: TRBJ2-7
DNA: TGTGCCAGCAGCTTAGCGGGCAGGGCCTACTCCTACGAGCAGTACTTC
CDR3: CASSLAGRAYSYEQYF

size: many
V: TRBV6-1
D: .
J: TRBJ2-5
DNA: TGTGCCAGCCGCCACGCGGGATATCAAGAGACCCAGTACTTC
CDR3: CASRHAGYQETQYF

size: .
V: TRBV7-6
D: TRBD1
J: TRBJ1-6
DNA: TGTGCCAGCAGCTGGACAGGGGGTACGGATTCACCCCTCCACTTT
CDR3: CASSWTGGTDSPLHF

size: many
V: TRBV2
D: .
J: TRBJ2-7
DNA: TGTGCCAGCAGTATCTACGAGCAGTACTTC
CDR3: CASSIYEQYF

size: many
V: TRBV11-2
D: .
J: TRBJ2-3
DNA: TGTGCCAGCAGCTCCTGGCCCGGGCTTGTAACAGATACGCAGTATTTT
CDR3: CASSSWPGLVTDTQYF

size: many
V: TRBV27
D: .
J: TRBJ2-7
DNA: TGTGCCAGCAGCTTCATAGGGGGGTACGAGCAGTACTTC
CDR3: CASSFIGGYEQYF

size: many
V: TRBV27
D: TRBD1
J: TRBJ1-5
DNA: TGTGCCAGCAGTCACAGGGGGCTTGGGGATCAGCCCCAGCATTTT
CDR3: CASSHRGLGDQPQHF

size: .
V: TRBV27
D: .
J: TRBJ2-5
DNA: TGTGCCAGCAGTTTTATAGGGGCAGGCCCCCAAGAGACCCAGTACTTC
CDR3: CASSFIGAGPQETQYF

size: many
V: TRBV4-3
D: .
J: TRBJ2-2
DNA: TGCGCCAGCAGCCAAGATTTAGGCCTGATTGGAGGGGAGCTGTTTTTT
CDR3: CASSQDLGLIGGELFF

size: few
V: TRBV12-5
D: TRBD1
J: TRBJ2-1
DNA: TGTGCTAGTGGTTTTGGGACAGGGCTCCTGGATGAGCAGTTCTTC
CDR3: CASGFGTGLLDEQFF

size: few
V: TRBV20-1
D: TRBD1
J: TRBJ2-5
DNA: TGCAGTGCTCCTGACCTGGGGACAGGGGGGAGAGAGACCCAGTACTTC
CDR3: CSAPDLGTGGRETQYF

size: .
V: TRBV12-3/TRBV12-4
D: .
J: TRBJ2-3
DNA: TGTGCCAGCAGTTTTCTCGGTTTCGCAGATACGCAGTGCTTT
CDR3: CASSFLGFADTQCF

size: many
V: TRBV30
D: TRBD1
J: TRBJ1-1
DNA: TGTGCCTGGGGGGTCACAGGGGCGGGCGAAGCTTTCTTT
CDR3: CAWGVTGAGEAFF

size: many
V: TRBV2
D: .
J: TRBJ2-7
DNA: TGTGCCAGCAGGGTACAGGGCCCCATCACCTACGAGCAGTACTTC
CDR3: CASRVQGPITYEQYF

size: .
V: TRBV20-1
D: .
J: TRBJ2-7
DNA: TGCAGTGCTAGAGATTTGCGCACCTACGAGCAGTACTTC
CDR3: CSARDLRTYEQYF

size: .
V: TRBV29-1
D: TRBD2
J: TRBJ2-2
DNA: TGCAGCGTGGCTAGCGGTGACGCCGGGGAGCTGTTTTTT
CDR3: CSVASGDAGELFF

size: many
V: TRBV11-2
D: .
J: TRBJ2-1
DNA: TGTGCCAGCAGCTCCAATGAGCAGTTCTTC
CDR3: CASSSNEQFF

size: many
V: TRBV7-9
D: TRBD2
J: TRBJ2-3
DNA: TGTGCCAGCAGTACAACGACAGGGACTAGCGGGATAGTAGTCCTGGAGCTTAGCACAGATACGCAGTATTTT
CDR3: CASSTTTGTSGIVVLELSTDTQYF

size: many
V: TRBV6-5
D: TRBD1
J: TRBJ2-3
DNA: TGTGCCAGCAGTTACTCAGCCTCCGGGACAGGGATTGGTACGCAGTATTTT
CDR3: CASSYSASGTGIGTQYF

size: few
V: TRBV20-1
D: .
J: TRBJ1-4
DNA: TGCAGTGCTTCCGGACCGCGGGGGGATGAAAAACTGTTTTTT
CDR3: CSASGPRGDEKLFF

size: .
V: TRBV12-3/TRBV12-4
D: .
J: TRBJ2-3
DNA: TGTGCCAGCAGTTTTCGGGTTGTCGAGCGGAGCACAGATACGCAGTATTTT
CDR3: CASSFRVVERSTDTQYF

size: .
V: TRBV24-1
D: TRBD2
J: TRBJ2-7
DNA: TGTGCCACCAGTGATCCAGCGGGAGAATCCTACGAGCAGTACTTC
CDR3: CATSDPAGESYEQYF

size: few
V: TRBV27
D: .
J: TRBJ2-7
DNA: TGTGCCAGCAGTCCCACCCCACCGGGGTTTGCTAGCTCCTACGAGCAGTACTTC
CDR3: CASSPTPPGFASSYEQYF

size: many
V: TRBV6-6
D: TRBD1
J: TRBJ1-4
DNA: TGTGCCAGCAGTTATGGGGCAGGGGGGGAAAAACTGTTTTTT
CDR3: CASSYGAGGEKLFF

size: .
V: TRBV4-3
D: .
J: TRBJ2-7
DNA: TGCGCCGGCAGCCACGAGACAGCTCCCTCCTACGAGCAGTACTTC
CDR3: CAGSHETAPSYEQYF

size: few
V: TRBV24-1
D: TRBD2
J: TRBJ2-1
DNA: TGTGCCACCAGTGATCCGGGACTAGCGGGGGATGAGCAGTTCTTC
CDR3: CATSDPGLAGDEQFF

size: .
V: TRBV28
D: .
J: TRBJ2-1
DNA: TGTGCCAGCAGTCCCGTGATGAGCTCCTACAATGAGCAGTTCTTC
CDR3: CASSPVMSSYNEQFF

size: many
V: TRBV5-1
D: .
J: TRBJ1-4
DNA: TGCGCCAGCAGCGTAAACGGACATCACGCAACTAATGAAAAACTGTTTTTT
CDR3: CASSVNGHHATNEKLFF

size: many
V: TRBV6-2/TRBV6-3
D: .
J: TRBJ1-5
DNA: TGTGCCAGCACCCCGACAGGAAATAGCAATCAGCCCCAGCATTTT
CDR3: CASTPTGNSNQPQHF